Below, 31 T cell receptor beta chains from the same sample are listed, as sequenced in a study of shared clonotypes between healthy human individuals. Libraries were prepared by immunoSEQ multiplex PCR; TCRdb keeps only in-frame clonotypes and omits some of them. Of 2 million to 2.5 million clones in the sample, nearly 97% were seen once. The source material was naive CD4+ T cells sorted from blood. Sample subset: CD45RA+ positively selected. The receptors shown here come from a man between 18 and 35 years old in good health.

This chain links TRBV5-5 with TRBJ1-6, with D unclear. This CDR3 spans 16 amino acids. The V end lost 0 bases, the J end lost 0 bases, and 7 bases lay between the germline ends. Germline V gene lookup returns CDR1 SGHKS and CDR2 YYEKEE (reference sequence). This CDR3 is CASSLDWSSYNSPLHF. The CDR3 DNA reads as TGTGCCAGCAGCTTGGACTGGAGCTCCTATAATTCACCCCTCCACTTT.

The chain combines TRBV7-2 with TRBJ2-3; D may be TRBD2 (6 bases). V was clipped by 3 bases and J by 7 bases, with 17 bases between them. Germline CDR1 reads SGHTA; CDR2 reads FQGNSA. This CDR3 region has 15 residues. The CDR3 DNA reads as TGTGCCAGCAGCTTCCCTTCAGGAGGGGCGAATACGCAGTATTTT. The encoded protein is CASSFPSGGANTQYF. Full variable domain (rest looked up from reference TRBV7-2 and TRBJ2-3): GAGVSQSPSNKVTEKGKDVELRCDPISGHTALYWYRQSLGQGLEFLIYFQGNSAPDKSGLPSDRFSAERTGGSVSTLTIQRTQQEDSAVYLCASSFPSGGANTQYFGPGTRLTVL.

V is TRBV7-9 and J is TRBJ2-1; no reliable D call. Trimming left V 5 bases short and J 0 bases short, with 14 bases between. Germline CDR1 and CDR2: SEHNR and FQNEAQ (reference sequence). The CDR3 has 16 residues. CDR3 protein: CASSPPVRSSYNEQFF. DNA for the CDR3: TGTGCCAGCAGCCCACCCGTTCGAAGCTCCTACAATGAGCAGTTCTTC.

This chain joins TRBV5-5 and TRBJ2-7; perhaps TRBD1 as D (6 bases). Trimming removed 0 bases at V and 4 bases at J, with 14 bases between. This CDR3 is 15 amino acids long. The germline CDR1 and CDR2 sequences are SGHKS and YYEKEE (reference sequence). The CDR3 coding sequence is TGTGCCAGCAGCTTGGCCGGGACACAAGTATACGAGCAGTACTTC. Its translation: CASSLAGTQVYEQYF. Using reference TRBV5-5 and TRBJ2-7 for the parts outside the CDR3, the full variable domain is DAGVTQSPTHLIKTRGQQVTLRCSPISGHKSVSWYQQVLGQGPQFIFQYYEKEERGRGNFPDRFSARQFPNYSSELNVNALLLGDSALYLCASSLAGTQVYEQYFGPGTRLTVT.

V usage is TRBV5-1 and J usage is TRBJ2-7; 7 bases align to TRBD1. CDR1 SGHRS and CDR2 YFSETQ come from the germline V gene. V shed 7 bases and J 4 bases; nucleotides not matched to a gene: 8. This CDR3 comprises 13 residues. CDR3 protein: CASHKGALYEQYF. The DNA for the CDR3 is TGCGCCAGCCACAAGGGGGCACTGTACGAGCAGTACTTC.

The V gene is TRBV7-6, the J gene TRBJ2-3; 9 bases are shared with TRBD2. Germline CDR1 is SGHVS and CDR2 is FNYEAQ. This CDR3 spans 15 amino acids. V trimming: 6 bases; J trimming: 1 base; junction bases outside the gene matches: 5. The CDR3 DNA sequence: TGTGCCAGCAGGGCCCGGACTAGCGGCACAGATACGCAGTATTTT. Translation gives CASRARTSGTDTQYF.

Turning to this clone: This same CDR3 is encoded by further DNA sequences in the sample. The chain carries TRBV2 and TRBJ1-2; 7 positions agree with TRBD1. Germline loops: CDR1 SNHLY, CDR2 FYNNEI. V shed 5 bases, J shed 3 bases, and the junction held 6 bases outside the gene matches. CDR3 length: 14 residues. CDR3 DNA: TGTGCCAGCAGTCTGCGACAGGGAGACTATGGCTACACCTTC. Encoded protein: CASSLRQGDYGYTF.

This chain connects TRBV5-8 to TRBJ1-5, with D possibly matching TRBD1 (5 bases). This CDR3 has 13 residues. The germline V gene encodes CDR1 SGHTS and CDR2 YDEGEE. Trimming left V 4 bases short and J 7 bases short, with 12 bases between. CDR3 protein: CASSLVRGQPQHF. The CDR3 region has the DNA TGTGCCAGCAGCCTTGTGAGGGGACAGCCCCAGCATTTT.

The chain carries TRBV30 and TRBJ1-6; tentative D call: TRBD1 (6 bases). Trimming removed 5 bases from V and 9 bases from J, with 17 bases in between. Germline V gene data show CDR1 as GTSNPN and CDR2 as SVGIG (reference sequence). The CDR3 sequence is 14 residues long. The CDR3 sequence is CAWGGGSPFSPLHF. The DNA of the CDR3 is TGTGCCTGGGGAGGGGGGAGTCCTTTTTCACCCCTCCACTTT.

The chain has TRBV7-8 and TRBJ2-1; D is perhaps TRBD2 (5 bases). Germline CDR1 is SGHVS and CDR2 is FQNEAQ. The ends were cut back, 1 base at V and 7 bases at J, with 20 bases in the middle. CDR3 length: 17 residues. CDR3 sequence reads: CASSLERWNLPGNEQFF. DNA for the CDR3: TGTGCCAGCAGCTTAGAAAGGTGGAACTTACCGGGGAATGAGCAGTTCTTC.

V gene TRBV15 combines with J gene TRBJ2-7; D not certain. The germline V gene encodes CDR1 LNHNV and CDR2 YYDKDF (reference sequence). The V and J ends lost 1 base and 2 bases respectively, with 6 bases between them. CDR3 length: 13 amino acids. The CDR3 region is CATSRVVTYEQYF. The CDR3 nucleotides are TGTGCCACCAGCAGAGTAGTGACCTACGAGCAGTACTTC. The complete variable domain, with remaining parts taken from reference TRBV15 and TRBJ2-7, reads DAMVIQNPRYQVTQFGKPVTLSCSQTLNHNVMYWYQQKSSQAPKLLFHYYDKDFNNEADTPDNFQSRRPNTSFCFLDIRSPGLGDTAMYLCATSRVVTYEQYFGPGTRLTVT.

V usage is TRBV29-1 and J usage is TRBJ1-2, with D possibly TRBD1 on 5 matching bases. Germline assignment: CDR1 SQVTM and CDR2 ANQGSEA. V dropped 3 bases and J dropped 3 bases, with 11 bases sitting between them. This CDR3 is 13 amino acids long. The CDR3 nucleotides are TGCAGCGTTGACCAGGGAGGAGACTATGGCTACACCTTC. It encodes CSVDQGGDYGYTF.

The CDR3 nucleotides read TGTGCCAGCAGCTTGGAACAGCGGGAGACCCAGTACTTC. Protein sequence: CASSLEQRETQYF. The V gene is TRBV5-4, the J gene TRBJ2-5; TRBD2 is a possible D gene (5 bases). CDR1 and CDR2 (germline): SGHNT, YYREEE (reference sequence). Trimming stripped 0 bases from V and 5 bases from J, with 8 bases between. This CDR3 region has 13 residues.

This chain uses TRBV5-1 with TRBJ2-5; a weak D match, TRBD2 (7 bases). The germline gives CDR1 SGHRS, CDR2 YFSETQ. V lost 5 bases and J lost 4, with 15 bases in between. This CDR3 is 14 amino acids long. CDR3 DNA sequence: TGCGCCAGCAGTCTCTTTCGGGGGGCAGAGACCCAGTACTTC. Amino acids: CASSLFRGAETQYF.

The rearrangement links TRBV7-2 to TRBJ1-1; D gene unclear. Germline V gives CDR1 SGHTA, CDR2 FQGNSA. V was cut by 4 bases and J by 2 bases, with 14 bases left in between. The length of the CDR3 is 15 residues. The CDR3 DNA reads as TGTGCCAGCAGCTCCCCGGGTACGGGAAACACTGAAGCTTTCTTT. Protein product: CASSSPGTGNTEAFF.

This clone appeared a single time. J is TRBJ2-1 and V is TRBV7-2, with 11 positions matching TRBD2. V was clipped by 5 bases and J by 0 bases; unmatched bases: 3. Germline V lookup: CDR1 SGHTA, CDR2 FQGNSA. The CDR3 has 16 residues. This CDR3 is CASSASGGPSYNEQFF. The CDR3 nucleotides are TGTGCCAGCAGCGCTAGCGGGGGGCCCTCCTACAATGAGCAGTTCTTC.

This clone was seen a single time. Other DNA sequences in the same sample also yield this CDR3. This rearrangement joins TRBV15 to TRBJ2-7, with a possible D match to TRBD1 (6 bases). Trimming cost V 1 base and J 0 bases, with 7 bases left between them. This CDR3 has 14 amino acids. CDR1 is LNHNV, CDR2 YYDKDF, per germline (reference sequence). CDR3 region: CATSRGGGSYEQYF. CDR3 in DNA: TGTGCCACCAGCAGAGGAGGGGGCTCCTACGAGCAGTACTTC.

This chain joins TRBV6-5 and TRBJ2-7, with 8 positions matching TRBD1. In germline, CDR1 is MNHEY, CDR2 SVGAGI. The CDR3 length is 14 residues. With V trimmed by 7 bases and J by 6 bases, 11 bases remained unmatched. The CDR3 here is CASKQGAMSAEQYF. The CDR3 coding sequence is TGTGCCAGCAAGCAGGGGGCGATGTCGGCCGAGCAGTACTTC.

The J gene is TRBJ2-3, the V gene TRBV11-2; 11 positions agree with TRBD2. The germline CDR1 and CDR2 sequences are SGHAT and FQNNGV. This CDR3 is 16 amino acids long. J gave up 2 bases and V 5 bases, and 6 bases lay outside the gene matches. CDR3 nucleotide sequence: TGTGCCAGCAGCACGCTAGCGGGGGGCTTCACAGATACGCAGTATTTT. Translated: CASSTLAGGFTDTQYF.

J is TRBJ1-4 and V is TRBV7-2; D is possibly TRBD1 (5 bases). The CDR3 contains 15 residues. V was shortened by 5 bases and J by 0 bases, with 10 bases between the two germline ends. The germline gives CDR1 SGHTA, CDR2 FQGNSA. The CDR3 loop reads CASSAQGATNEKLFF. The CDR3 nucleotides are TGTGCCAGCAGCGCGCAGGGTGCAACTAATGAAAAACTGTTTTTT.

J is TRBJ1-2 and V is TRBV6-6; D remains unclear. Germline V gene sequence: CDR1 MNHNY, CDR2 SVGAGI (reference sequence). The V and J ends lost 4 bases and 8 bases respectively, with 11 bases between them. The CDR3 is 12 amino acids. The CDR3 DNA reads as TGTGCCAGCAGTTGGGGTGACAAGGGCTACACCTTC. Translating it yields CASSWGDKGYTF.

The V gene is TRBV6-5, the J gene TRBJ2-5; 8 positions agree with TRBD2. Germline-derived CDR1 and CDR2 are MNHEY and SVGAGI. This CDR3 comprises 14 residues. Losses at the gene ends were 4 bases for V and 4 bases for J; bases not matched to a gene: 5. The CDR3 loop reads CASSFGAGGETQYF. The CDR3 DNA sequence: TGTGCCAGCAGTTTCGGGGCGGGAGGAGAGACCCAGTACTTC.

The chain combines TRBV7-9 with TRBJ2-2; no firm D call. Germline CDR1 is SEHNR and CDR2 is FQNEAQ (reference sequence). The ends were cut back, 4 bases at V and 6 bases at J, with 12 bases in the middle. The CDR3 covers 14 residues. The CDR3 nucleotides read TGTGCCAGCAGCTCTAAACAGTGGGCCGGGGAGCTGTTTTTT. The encoded protein is CASSSKQWAGELFF.

The genes are TRBV6-1 and TRBJ1-3, with a tentative D call TRBD1 (5 bases). Germline lookup yields CDR1 MNHNS and CDR2 SASEGT. This CDR3 is built from 15 residues. The V gene lost 4 bases and the J gene lost 0 bases, with 10 bases spanning the gap. The chain's CDR3 is CASSVDTYSGNTIYF. The CDR3 region has the DNA TGTGCCAGCAGTGTGGACACTTACTCTGGAAACACCATATATTTT.

This rearrangement joins TRBV10-1 to TRBJ1-1; 7 bases match TRBD1. CDR1 is WNHNN, CDR2 SYGVQD, per germline (reference sequence). With V trimmed by 4 bases and J by 2 bases, 7 bases remained unmatched. The CDR3 is made up of 15 amino acids. The CDR3 DNA follows: TGCGCCAGCAGTGGAGGGACAGCGCTTAACACTGAAGCTTTCTTT. Residues: CASSGGTALNTEAFF.

V gene TRBV6-1 combines with J gene TRBJ1-5; tentatively, D is TRBD1 (5 bases). Germline-derived CDR1 and CDR2 are MNHNS and SASEGT. The CDR3 totals 15 residues. Deletions cut 10 bases from V and 7 bases from J, with 23 bases between. The CDR3: CATAGSRVGEQPQHF. CDR3 coding DNA: TGTGCCACCGCGGGTTCCAGGGTGGGAGAACAGCCCCAGCATTTT.

The V and J genes are TRBV11-2 and TRBJ2-7, with TRBD2 matching over 14 bases. The CDR3 sequence is 17 residues long. V lost 0 bases, J lost 4 bases, and 5 bases stayed unmatched. Germline values: CDR1 SGHAT, CDR2 FQNNGV. CDR3 coding DNA: TGTGCCAGCAGCTTAGAAGGACGGACTAGCGGGAGGTACGAGCAGTACTTC. Protein sequence: CASSLEGRTSGRYEQYF.

The CDR3 DNA reads as TGCGCCAGCAGCTTAAGACAGGGGGCGGATGGCTACACCTTC. It specifies CASSLRQGADGYTF. V usage is TRBV5-1 and J usage is TRBJ1-2; TRBD1 matches at 10 bases. Germline loops: CDR1 SGHRS, CDR2 YFSETQ. The CDR3 totals 14 residues. The ends lost 2 bases at V and 6 bases at J; junction bases unmatched: 4.

The chain combines TRBV4-1 with TRBJ2-3, with a tentative D call TRBD2 (7 bases). CDR3 length: 17 amino acids. V lost 0 bases, J lost 2 bases, and 15 bases lay in between. The V gene's germline CDR1 is MGHRA and CDR2 YSYEKL. CDR3 bases: TGCGCCAGCAGCCAAGATTTTGAGGGGGGGTTCACAGATACGCAGTATTTT. Its translation is CASSQDFEGGFTDTQYF.

The CDR3 loop reads CATSRVTDREAPDTQYF. CDR3 nucleotides: TGTGCCACCAGCAGAGTGACCGACAGGGAAGCTCCAGATACGCAGTATTTT. The gene calls are TRBV15 and TRBJ2-3; the match to TRBD1 covers 7 bases. Germline assignment: CDR1 LNHNV and CDR2 YYDKDF (reference sequence). The V and J ends lost 1 base and 4 bases, in that order; junction bases with no gene match: 11. CDR3 length: 17 amino acids.

This chain connects TRBV18 to TRBJ1-3; a weak D match, TRBD1 (6 bases). V was trimmed by 6 bases and J by 0 bases, leaving 15 bases between them. The CDR3 has 16 residues. Germline CDR1 KGHSH, CDR2 LQKENI. DNA of the CDR3: TGTGCCAGCTCGGAAACACAGGGTTCCTCTGGAAACACCATATATTTT. Translation gives CASSETQGSSGNTIYF.